This T cell receptor beta chain was obtained from a study of Tregs in tolerant kidney transplant recipients. This clone was seen just once. Its antigen is still unknown. The nonmyeloablative bone marrow transplants came from related graft donors, with transient mixed chimerism. Unstimulated Tregs (CD4+CD25+CD127-) and CD4+CD25- non-Tregs were sorted from PBMCs. This table comes from immunoSEQ multiplex PCR, and its TCRdb copy is limited to in-frame clones, with some not included. The profile shows 84,000 or so clones, 93% of them singletons. General observations from the study: Biological reproducibility was not directly addressed in this study. Nucleotide sequences could not be compared across some patients' samples due to primer changes. The small number of patients limits these findings pending further validation.

The input for sequencing was CD4+ T cells from blood (PBMCs), taken 12 months after the transplant. This TCR was recovered from a human patient who received a combined kidney and bone marrow transplant. Some T cells may be graft donor cells.

This CDR3 is CASSQDWRADLYEQYF. The CDR3 DNA reads as TGCGCCAGCAGCCAAGATTGGCGGGCTGATCTTTACGAGCAGTACTTC. V and J are TRBV4-3 and TRBJ2-7; tentatively, D is TRBD2 (5 bases). Trimming cost V 0 bases and J 4 bases, with 16 bases left between them. This CDR3 has 16 residues. CDR1 and CDR2 from the germline V gene are LGHNA and YSLEER.